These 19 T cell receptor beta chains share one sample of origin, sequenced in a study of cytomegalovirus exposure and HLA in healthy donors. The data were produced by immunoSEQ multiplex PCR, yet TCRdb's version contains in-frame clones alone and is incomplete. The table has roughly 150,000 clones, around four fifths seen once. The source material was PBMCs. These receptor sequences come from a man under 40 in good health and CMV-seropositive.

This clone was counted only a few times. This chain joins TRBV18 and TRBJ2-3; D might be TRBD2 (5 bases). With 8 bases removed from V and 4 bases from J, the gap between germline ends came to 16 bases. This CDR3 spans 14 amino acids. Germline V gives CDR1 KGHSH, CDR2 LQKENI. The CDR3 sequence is CASAPSSGADTQYF. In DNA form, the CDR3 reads TGTGCCAGCGCCCCGAGCTCCGGGGCAGATACGCAGTATTTT.

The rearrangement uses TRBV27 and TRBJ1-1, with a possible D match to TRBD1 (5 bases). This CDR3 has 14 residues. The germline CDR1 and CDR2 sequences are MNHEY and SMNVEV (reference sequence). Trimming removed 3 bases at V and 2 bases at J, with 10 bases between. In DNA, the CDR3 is TGTGCCAGCAGTTTCGGGGGTCTTAACACTGAAGCTTTCTTT. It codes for CASSFGGLNTEAFF.

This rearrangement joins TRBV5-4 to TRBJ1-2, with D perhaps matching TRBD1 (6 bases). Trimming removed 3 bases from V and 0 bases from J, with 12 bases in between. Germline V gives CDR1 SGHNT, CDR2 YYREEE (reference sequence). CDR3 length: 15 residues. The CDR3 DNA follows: TGTGCCAGCAGCTCCCGGGGGGCGGCTAACTATGGCTACACCTTC. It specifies CASSSRGAANYGYTF.

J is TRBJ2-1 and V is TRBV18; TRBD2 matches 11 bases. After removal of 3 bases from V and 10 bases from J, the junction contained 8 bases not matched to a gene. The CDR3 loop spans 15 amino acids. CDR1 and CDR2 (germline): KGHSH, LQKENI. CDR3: CASSPSLAGGGEQFF. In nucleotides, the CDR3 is TGTGCCAGCTCACCGAGTCTAGCGGGGGGAGGAGAGCAGTTCTTC.

The CDR3 is CASSLALTGVEQYF. The CDR3 DNA reads as TGTGCCAGCAGCTTAGCCCTCACAGGGGTCGAGCAGTACTTC. V is TRBV11-2 and J is TRBJ2-7; 7 positions agree with TRBD1. Germline V gives CDR1 SGHAT, CDR2 FQNNGV. With V trimmed by 1 base and J by 6 bases, 6 bases remained unmatched. The CDR3 covers 14 residues.

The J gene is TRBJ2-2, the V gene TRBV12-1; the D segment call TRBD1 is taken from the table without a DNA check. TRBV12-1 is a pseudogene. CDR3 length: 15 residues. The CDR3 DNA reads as TGTGCCAGCAGCTTGTACAGGGGGCGCACCGGGGAGCTGTTTTTT. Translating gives CASSLYRGRTGELFF.

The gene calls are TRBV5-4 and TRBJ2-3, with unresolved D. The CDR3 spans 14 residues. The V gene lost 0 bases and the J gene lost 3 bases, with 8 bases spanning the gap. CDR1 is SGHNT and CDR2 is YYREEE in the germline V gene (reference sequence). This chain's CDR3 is CASSLGLATDTQYF. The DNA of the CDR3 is TGTGCCAGCAGCTTGGGACTGGCGACAGATACGCAGTATTTT.

CDR3 bases: TGTGCCAGCAGCCATGGGCTGGCGGGGGAGGACACCGGGGAGCTGTTTTTT. It specifies CASSHGLAGEDTGELFF. The chain is built from TRBV4-2 and TRBJ2-2, with TRBD2 matching 7 bases. V was pared by 3 bases and J by 3 bases, with 10 bases of the junction left unmatched. This CDR3 has 17 residues. CDR1 is LGHNA and CDR2 is YNFKEQ in the germline V gene.

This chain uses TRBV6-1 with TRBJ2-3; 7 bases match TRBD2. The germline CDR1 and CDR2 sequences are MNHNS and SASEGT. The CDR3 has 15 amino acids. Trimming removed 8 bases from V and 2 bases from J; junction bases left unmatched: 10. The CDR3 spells CASGGRGDTTDTQYF. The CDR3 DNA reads TGTGCCAGCGGAGGACGGGGGGATACCACAGATACGCAGTATTTT.

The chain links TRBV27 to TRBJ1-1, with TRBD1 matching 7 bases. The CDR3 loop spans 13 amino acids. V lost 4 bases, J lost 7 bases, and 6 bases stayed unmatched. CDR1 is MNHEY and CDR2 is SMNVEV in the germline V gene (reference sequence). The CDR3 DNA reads TGTGCCAGCAGTTCGACAGGGAATATTGAAGCTTTCTTT. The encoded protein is CASSSTGNIEAFF.

The CDR3 nucleotides are TGCGCCAGCAGCCAAGCCAACATCCGCTCCTACAATGAGCAGTTCTTC. This sequence encodes CASSQANIRSYNEQFF. This chain uses TRBV4-1 with TRBJ2-1; D ambiguous. The germline V gene has CDR1 MGHRA and CDR2 YSYEKL. The CDR3 covers 16 residues. V lost 1 base to trimming and J lost 0 bases, with 10 bases between them.

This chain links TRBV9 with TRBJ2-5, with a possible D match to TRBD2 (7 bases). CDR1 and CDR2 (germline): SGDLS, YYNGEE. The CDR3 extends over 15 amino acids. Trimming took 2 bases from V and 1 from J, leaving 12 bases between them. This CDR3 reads CASSVKGGVQETQYF. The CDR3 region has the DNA TGTGCCAGCAGCGTTAAAGGGGGGGTCCAAGAGACCCAGTACTTC. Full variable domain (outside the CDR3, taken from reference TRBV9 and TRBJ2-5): DSGVTQTPKHLITATGQRVTLRCSPRSGDLSVYWYQQSLDQGLQFLIQYYNGEERAKGNILERFSAQQFPDLHSELNLSSLELGDSALYFCASSVKGGVQETQYFGPGTRLLVL.

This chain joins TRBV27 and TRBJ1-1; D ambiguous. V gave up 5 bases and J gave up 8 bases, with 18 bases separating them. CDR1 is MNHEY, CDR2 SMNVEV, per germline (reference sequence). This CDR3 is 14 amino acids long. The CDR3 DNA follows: TGTGCCAGCAGTGAGCTCCGAGCATCAAGCGAAGCTTTCTTT. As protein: CASSELRASSEAFF.

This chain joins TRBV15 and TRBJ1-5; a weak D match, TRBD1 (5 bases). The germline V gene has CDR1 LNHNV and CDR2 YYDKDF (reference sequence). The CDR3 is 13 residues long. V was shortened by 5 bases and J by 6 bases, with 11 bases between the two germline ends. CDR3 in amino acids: CATSESRVQPQHF. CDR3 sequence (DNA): TGTGCCACCAGCGAGAGCAGGGTTCAGCCCCAGCATTTT.

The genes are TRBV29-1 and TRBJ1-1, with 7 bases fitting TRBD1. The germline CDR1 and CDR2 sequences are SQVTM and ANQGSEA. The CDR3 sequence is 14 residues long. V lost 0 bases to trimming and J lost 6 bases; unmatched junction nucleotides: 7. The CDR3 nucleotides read TGCAGCGTTGAAGACTGGGGTGGACAGGCTGAAGCTTTCTTT. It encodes CSVEDWGGQAEAFF.

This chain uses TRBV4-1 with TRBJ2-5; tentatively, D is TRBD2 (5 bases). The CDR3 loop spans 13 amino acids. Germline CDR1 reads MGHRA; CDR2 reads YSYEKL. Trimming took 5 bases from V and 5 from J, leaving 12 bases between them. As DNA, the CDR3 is TGCGCCAGCAGCTCCCGAAGAGGGGAGACCCAGTACTTC. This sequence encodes CASSSRRGETQYF.

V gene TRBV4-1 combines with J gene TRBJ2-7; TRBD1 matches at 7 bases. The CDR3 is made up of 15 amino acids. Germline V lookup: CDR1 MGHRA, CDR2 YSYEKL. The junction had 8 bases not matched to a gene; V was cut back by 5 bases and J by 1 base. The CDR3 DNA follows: TGCGCCAGCAGCTTACCCGGGACAGATTCCTACGAGCAGTACTTC. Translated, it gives CASSLPGTDSYEQYF.

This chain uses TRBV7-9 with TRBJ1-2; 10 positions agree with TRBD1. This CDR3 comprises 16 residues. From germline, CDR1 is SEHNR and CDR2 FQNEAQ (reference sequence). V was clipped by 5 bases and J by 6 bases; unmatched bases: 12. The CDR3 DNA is TGTGCCAGCAGCCCGCTAGGGGGGACAGGGGCCCATGGCTACACCTTC. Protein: CASSPLGGTGAHGYTF.

This CDR3 reads CASSLVGSSYEQYF. DNA for the CDR3: TGTGCCAGCAGCTTGGTCGGGAGCTCCTACGAGCAGTACTTC. The chain combines TRBV5-4 with TRBJ2-7, with D tentatively TRBD2 (6 bases). Trimming cost V 0 bases and J 0 bases, with 7 bases left between them. CDR3 length: 14 amino acids. Germline V lookup: CDR1 SGHNT, CDR2 YYREEE (reference sequence).